The rows below give T cell receptor beta chains drawn from one sample of a study of blood T cell repertoires in COVID-19. Sequencing used immunoSEQ multiplex PCR; TCRdb keeps in-frame clones, though not all of them. The sample contains 450,000 or so clones, about 89% of which appear only once. Specimen: peripheral blood. The receptor source for this set is a woman aged 40 to 55 with COVID-19, enrolled during active disease. The CDR3 runs from the conserved cysteine through the conserved F or W. Each record gives: J gene, D gene, V gene, clone size, CDR3 DNA, CDR3 protein. D genes are given only for firm matches. Clone size, where shown, is once, few, many, or a class for clones that have expanded.

j_gene: TRBJ1-1; d_gene: NA; v_gene: TRBV27; abundance: NA; CDR3nt: TGTGCCAGCAGTTTAGCGAGGAACACTGAAGCTTTCTTT; CDR3aa: CASSLARNTEAFF
j_gene: TRBJ2-7; d_gene: NA; v_gene: TRBV3-1/TRBV3-2; abundance: once; CDR3nt: TGTGCCAGCAGCCCATCAGAGTACTTC; CDR3aa: CASSPSEYF
j_gene: TRBJ1-1; d_gene: NA; v_gene: TRBV28; abundance: NA; CDR3nt: TGTGCCAGCAGTTTGATTTCTCGGGCAGGGGAGAACACTGAAGCTTTCTTT; CDR3aa: CASSLISRAGENTEAFF
j_gene: TRBJ1-2; d_gene: TRBD1; v_gene: TRBV5-8; abundance: NA; CDR3nt: TGTGCCAGCAGCCGAACCCAGACAGGGAATGGCTACACCTTC; CDR3aa: CASSRTQTGNGYTF
j_gene: TRBJ1-6; d_gene: TRBD1; v_gene: TRBV6-5; abundance: NA; CDR3nt: TGTGCCAGCAGGGGACAGGGACGATCACCCCTCCACTTT; CDR3aa: CASRGQGRSPLHF
j_gene: TRBJ1-1; d_gene: TRBD1; v_gene: TRBV7-3; abundance: NA; CDR3nt: TGTGCCAGCAGCTCCAGACAGGGCGGCACTGAAGCTTTCTTT; CDR3aa: CASSSRQGGTEAFF
j_gene: TRBJ1-1; d_gene: NA; v_gene: TRBV5-1; abundance: NA; CDR3nt: TGCGCCAGCAGCTTTGGGTCTGGCGGGAGTGAAGCTTTCTTT; CDR3aa: CASSFGSGGSEAFF
j_gene: TRBJ1-4; d_gene: NA; v_gene: TRBV19; abundance: NA; CDR3nt: TGTGCCACGTCACAGGGACTAAAGGAAAAACTGTTTTTT; CDR3aa: CATSQGLKEKLFF
j_gene: TRBJ1-2; d_gene: NA; v_gene: TRBV5-1; abundance: NA; CDR3nt: TGCGCCAGCAGCTTGGGAGGCACTAACTATGGCTACACCTTC; CDR3aa: CASSLGGTNYGYTF
j_gene: TRBJ1-1; d_gene: NA; v_gene: TRBV9; abundance: few; CDR3nt: TGTGCCAGCAGCCTCATCTCAGGGCCGCCAAACACTGAAGCTTTCTTT; CDR3aa: CASSLISGPPNTEAFF
j_gene: TRBJ1-4; d_gene: TRBD1; v_gene: TRBV2; abundance: NA; CDR3nt: TGTGCCAGCAGTAAGCAGGGACAGGGTAATGAAAAACTGTTTTTT; CDR3aa: CASSKQGQGNEKLFF
j_gene: TRBJ1-6; d_gene: NA; v_gene: TRBV19; abundance: NA; CDR3nt: TGTGCCAGTAGTCCCCGAGGGCAGGCTAATAATTCACCCCTCCACTTT; CDR3aa: CASSPRGQANNSPLHF
j_gene: TRBJ1-2; d_gene: NA; v_gene: TRBV4-3; abundance: NA; CDR3nt: TGCGCCAGCAGCCAAGATACAATAGGGGCATCGTTTGGCTACACCTTC; CDR3aa: CASSQDTIGASFGYTF
j_gene: TRBJ2-7; d_gene: NA; v_gene: TRBV5-4; abundance: NA; CDR3nt: TGTGCCAGCAGCCCGGGGACCGGGGGTTACTACGAGCAGTACTTC; CDR3aa: CASSPGTGGYYEQYF
j_gene: TRBJ1-3; d_gene: NA; v_gene: TRBV15; abundance: NA; CDR3nt: TGTGCCACCAGCAGAGATCGGGAAGTGGCCAGTCCCTCTGGAAACACCATATATTTT; CDR3aa: CATSRDREVASPSGNTIYF
j_gene: TRBJ2-3; d_gene: TRBD2; v_gene: TRBV28; abundance: NA; CDR3nt: TGTGCCAGCACCTGGGGAGCGGGGTACACAGATACGCAGTATTTT; CDR3aa: CASTWGAGYTDTQYF
j_gene: TRBJ2-2; d_gene: TRBD1; v_gene: TRBV5-1; abundance: NA; CDR3nt: TGCGCCAGCAAAACCGACAGGGCGAACACCGGGGAGCTGTTTTTT; CDR3aa: CASKTDRANTGELFF
j_gene: TRBJ2-3; d_gene: TRBD2; v_gene: TRBV5-1; abundance: NA; CDR3nt: TGCGCCAGCAGCTCCGCGACTAGCGGGAGCACCGCAGATACGCAGTATTTT; CDR3aa: CASSSATSGSTADTQYF
j_gene: TRBJ1-1; d_gene: NA; v_gene: TRBV11-3; abundance: NA; CDR3nt: TGTGCCAGCAGCTTAGATCCCTCGACAGTTGCTTTCTTT; CDR3aa: CASSLDPSTVAFF
j_gene: TRBJ1-2; d_gene: TRBD1; v_gene: TRBV28; abundance: NA; CDR3nt: TGTGCCAGCAGTCGGACAGGGGCCAGCCTCTATGGCTACACCTTC; CDR3aa: CASSRTGASLYGYTF
j_gene: TRBJ2-7; d_gene: NA; v_gene: TRBV6-5; abundance: NA; CDR3nt: TGTGCCAGCAGTTCCCAGGCCCTTACAAGCTCCTACGAGCAGTACTTC; CDR3aa: CASSSQALTSSYEQYF
j_gene: TRBJ2-1; d_gene: NA; v_gene: TRBV19; abundance: NA; CDR3nt: TGTGCCAGTAGTGTTACTAGAAGTGAGCAGTTCTTC; CDR3aa: CASSVTRSEQFF
j_gene: TRBJ2-3; d_gene: TRBD2; v_gene: TRBV28; abundance: NA; CDR3nt: TGTGCCAGCTACCGGATAGCGGGGGGTGGGGATACGCAGTATTTT; CDR3aa: CASYRIAGGGDTQYF
j_gene: TRBJ1-2; d_gene: NA; v_gene: TRBV24-1; abundance: NA; CDR3nt: TGTGCCACCAGTGATAAAGATAGGAGGGTGAGAGCTAACTATGGCTACACCTTC; CDR3aa: CATSDKDRRVRANYGYTF
j_gene: TRBJ1-2; d_gene: NA; v_gene: TRBV19; abundance: NA; CDR3nt: TGTGCCAGTAGGAGGAGGCGCGAGGATGGCTACACCTTC; CDR3aa: CASRRRREDGYTF
j_gene: TRBJ1-5; d_gene: NA; v_gene: TRBV19; abundance: NA; CDR3nt: TGTGCCAGTACAATCACAAAGAGCAATCAGCCCCAGCATTTT; CDR3aa: CASTITKSNQPQHF
j_gene: TRBJ2-7; d_gene: TRBD2; v_gene: TRBV5-4; abundance: NA; CDR3nt: TGTGCCAGCAGCTTGGGGCGGGAGACCTCCTACGAGCAGTACTTC; CDR3aa: CASSLGRETSYEQYF
j_gene: TRBJ1-2; d_gene: NA; v_gene: TRBV7-8; abundance: NA; CDR3nt: TGTGCCAGCAGCTTAGTTGCAGGGGACTATGGCTACACCTTC; CDR3aa: CASSLVAGDYGYTF
j_gene: TRBJ1-5; d_gene: NA; v_gene: TRBV7-8; abundance: NA; CDR3nt: TGTGCCAGCAGCTCCCCGGGGGGGAATCAGCCCCAGCATTTT; CDR3aa: CASSSPGGNQPQHF
j_gene: TRBJ1-1; d_gene: TRBD1; v_gene: TRBV25-1; abundance: NA; CDR3nt: TGTGCCAGCAGTGCGACAGGGCGGACTGAAGCTTTCTTT; CDR3aa: CASSATGRTEAFF
j_gene: TRBJ2-7; d_gene: TRBD1; v_gene: TRBV11-2; abundance: NA; CDR3nt: TGTGCCAGCAGCTACCTTATAGGACAGGGAGGCTACGAGCAGTACTTC; CDR3aa: CASSYLIGQGGYEQYF
j_gene: TRBJ2-5; d_gene: NA; v_gene: TRBV9; abundance: NA; CDR3nt: TGTGCCAGCAGAGCCACCACAGGGGAGACCCAGTACTTC; CDR3aa: CASRATTGETQYF
j_gene: TRBJ1-2; d_gene: TRBD1; v_gene: TRBV7-2; abundance: few; CDR3nt: TGTGCCAGCAGCGTTGGACAGGTGCAAGGCTACACCTTC; CDR3aa: CASSVGQVQGYTF
j_gene: TRBJ1-5; d_gene: NA; v_gene: TRBV28; abundance: NA; CDR3nt: TGTGCCAGCACTAAGAGGGCCGGTTCAAATCAGCCCCAGCATTTT; CDR3aa: CASTKRAGSNQPQHF
j_gene: TRBJ2-4; d_gene: NA; v_gene: TRBV5-4; abundance: NA; CDR3nt: TGTGCCAGCAGCTTGGGAGACCGGAGCATTCAGTACTTC; CDR3aa: CASSLGDRSIQYF
j_gene: TRBJ2-3; d_gene: TRBD2; v_gene: TRBV27; abundance: NA; CDR3nt: TGTGCCAGCAGTCCAATGGTGGGGAGGGCAGATACGCAGTATTTT; CDR3aa: CASSPMVGRADTQYF
j_gene: TRBJ1-1; d_gene: TRBD1; v_gene: TRBV19; abundance: NA; CDR3nt: TGTGCCACAAGACAGGGGAGCCCTGGAGCTTTCTTT; CDR3aa: CATRQGSPGAFF
j_gene: TRBJ1-3; d_gene: NA; v_gene: TRBV10-3; abundance: NA; CDR3nt: TGTGCCATCAGCGCCACCACTAGGGCCTCCACCATATATTTT; CDR3aa: CAISATTRASTIYF
j_gene: TRBJ2-5; d_gene: NA; v_gene: TRBV25-1; abundance: NA; CDR3nt: TGTGCCAGCAGCGCCCTAGGAGGGGAGACCCAGTACTTC; CDR3aa: CASSALGGETQYF
j_gene: TRBJ1-3; d_gene: NA; v_gene: TRBV4-3; abundance: once; CDR3nt: TGCGCCAGCAGCCCCACTAGACGGGTAAGAGTCCGCAACACCATATATTTT; CDR3aa: CASSPTRRVRVRNTIYF